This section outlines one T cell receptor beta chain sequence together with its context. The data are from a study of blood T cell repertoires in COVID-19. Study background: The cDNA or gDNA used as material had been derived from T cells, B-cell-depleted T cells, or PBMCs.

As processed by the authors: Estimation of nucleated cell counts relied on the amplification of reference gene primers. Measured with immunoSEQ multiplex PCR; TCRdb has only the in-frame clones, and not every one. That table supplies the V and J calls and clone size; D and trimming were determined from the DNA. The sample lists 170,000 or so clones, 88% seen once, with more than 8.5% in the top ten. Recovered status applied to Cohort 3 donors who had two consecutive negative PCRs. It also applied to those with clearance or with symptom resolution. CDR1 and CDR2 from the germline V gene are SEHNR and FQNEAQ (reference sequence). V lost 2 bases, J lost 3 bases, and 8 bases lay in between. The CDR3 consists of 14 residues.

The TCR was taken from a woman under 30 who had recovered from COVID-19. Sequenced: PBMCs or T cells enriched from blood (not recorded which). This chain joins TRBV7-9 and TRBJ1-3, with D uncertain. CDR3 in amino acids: CASSLLRGGNTIYF. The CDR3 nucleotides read TGTGCCAGCAGCTTACTGAGAGGTGGAAACACCATATATTTT.